These T cell receptor beta chains were read from a single sample in a study of T cell responses to AZD1222 COVID-19 vaccine. Here immunoSEQ multiplex PCR was the method, and the copy in TCRdb shows in-frame clones only, minus some. The sample holds some 130,000 clones, 91% seen once. The sample consisted of peripheral blood, taken 28 days after the second AZD1222 dose. Receptors originate from an adult who received the AZD1222 COVID-19 vaccine. CDR3s include the opening cysteine and the closing phenylalanine or tryptophan. The order of the fields is clone size, D gene, J gene, V gene, CDR3 DNA, CDR3 protein. D genes are given only for firm matches. Clone size is stated in some rows and not others, as once, few, many or a class when expanded.

- | - | TRBJ1-4 | TRBV30 | TGTGCCTGGAGTGGCAGAAGGGGAAGAGGTGGTGAAAAACTGTTTTTT | CAWSGRRGRGGEKLFF
- | - | TRBJ1-1 | TRBV30 | TGTGCCTGGAGTGGGGTCCGAGTCGGCACTGAAGCTTTCTTT | CAWSGVRVGTEAFF
- | - | TRBJ1-3 | TRBV30 | TGTGCCTGGAGCGGGGGGTTGAGCTCTGGAAACACCATATATTTT | CAWSGGLSSGNTIYF
- | - | TRBJ1-1 | TRBV15 | TGTGCCACCAGCAGAGATAACCGCGGAACAGAAGCTTTCTTT | CATSRDNRGTEAFF
- | TRBD2 | TRBJ2-2 | TRBV5-5 | TGTGCCAGCAGGCCGCTAGCGGGAGAGGGGAACACCGGGGAGCTGTTTTTT | CASRPLAGEGNTGELFF
- | TRBD1 | TRBJ1-4 | TRBV30 | TGTGCCTGGAGTGTACGCCGGACAGGGGGTGAAAAACTGTTTTTT | CAWSVRRTGGEKLFF
- | - | TRBJ2-3 | TRBV19 | TGTGCCAGTAGTAGGGGCGGACCCACAGATACGCAGTATTTT | CASSRGGPTDTQYF
- | - | TRBJ1-4 | TRBV19 | TGTGCCAGCGAACGACAGAAAAATGAAAAACTGTTTTTT | CASERQKNEKLFF
- | - | TRBJ1-2 | TRBV5-4 | TGTGCCAGCAGCTTGGCCAGGGTCCGCCAGGGCTACACCTTC | CASSLARVRQGYTF
- | TRBD2 | TRBJ2-6 | TRBV14 | TGTGCCAGCAAGGCTAGCGGGAGTTTTGCTGGGGCCAACGTCCTGACTTTC | CASKASGSFAGANVLTF
- | TRBD1 | TRBJ1-2 | TRBV7-9 | TGTGCCAGCAGCTTCGGGACAGGGGACGGCTACACCTTC | CASSFGTGDGYTF
- | - | TRBJ1-1 | TRBV2 | TGTGCCAGCATCCTGAGCACTGAAGCTTTCTTT | CASILSTEAFF
- | - | TRBJ1-2 | TRBV7-9 | TGTGCCAGCAGCCCGGGGACGTCCGGCTATGGCTACACCTTC | CASSPGTSGYGYTF
- | TRBD2 | TRBJ2-2 | TRBV9 | TGTGCCAGCAGCGTAGGCGGTAGCGGGGTTGGGGAGCTGTTTTTT | CASSVGGSGVGELFF
once | - | TRBJ2-4 | TRBV19 | TGTGCCAGTAGTATAGGAGTGGGTGCCCTAGCCAAAAACATTCAGTACTTC | CASSIGVGALAKNIQYF
- | TRBD2 | TRBJ2-3 | TRBV7-3 | TGTGCCAGCAGCTTAGAGGGACTAGCGGGAGGCCGAGGAAGGCAGTATTTT | CASSLEGLAGGRGRQYF
- | TRBD1 | TRBJ1-5 | TRBV9 | TGTGCCAGCAGCCAGGGGGGGCATAGCAATCAGCCCCAGCATTTT | CASSQGGHSNQPQHF
- | - | TRBJ1-1 | TRBV15 | TGTGCCACCAGCAAGGAATCAGGGAACACTGAAGCTTTCTTT | CATSKESGNTEAFF
- | - | TRBJ2-5 | TRBV7-9 | TGTGCCAGCAGCTTAGTCAGGGGGGGAAAACAAGAGACCCAGTACTTC | CASSLVRGGKQETQYF
- | - | TRBJ1-5 | TRBV29-1 | TGCAGCGTAAGGGACGGAGGCGATCAGCCCCAGCATTTT | CSVRDGGDQPQHF